This is a list of T cell receptor beta chains from one sample in a study of OX40 agonist ivuxolimab in advanced cancers. Here immunoSEQ multiplex PCR was the method, and the copy in TCRdb shows in-frame clones only, minus some. The data contain around 47,000 clones, 75% to 90% of them singletons. Sequencing used CD4+ or CD8+ T cells sorted from blood, obtained in a trial of the OX40 agonist ivuxolimab. These receptors were obtained from an adult with an advanced solid tumor such as melanoma, head and neck, liver or kidney cancer. Both conserved end residues are part of each CDR3. A D gene is named only where the DNA matches it firmly. Rows give clone size only sometimes, using once, few, many, or a class for an expanded clone.

TRBV29-1,NA,TRBJ2-7,TRBD2,CSVLSGGAAYEQYF,TGCAGCGTTTTAAGCGGGGGGGCCGCCTACGAGCAGTACTTC
TRBV6-1,NA,TRBJ1-2,NA,CASSESWEEGYTF,TGTGCCAGCAGCGAGTCATGGGAGGAGGGCTACACCTTC
TRBV19,many,TRBJ1-4,NA,CATQTRGVSRNEKLFF,TGTGCCACACAAACCAGGGGTGTGAGTAGGAATGAAAAACTGTTTTTT
TRBV7-9,NA,TRBJ2-7,TRBD1,CASSLGQATYEQYF,TGTGCCAGCAGCCTGGGACAGGCGACCTACGAGCAGTACTTC
TRBV19,NA,TRBJ1-1,NA,CASSIVYENTEAFF,TGTGCCAGTAGTATCGTCTACGAGAACACTGAAGCTTTCTTT
TRBV9,NA,TRBJ2-3,NA,CASSVAGPTDTQYF,TGTGCCAGCAGCGTAGCCGGCCCCACAGATACGCAGTATTTT
TRBV30,NA,TRBJ2-7,NA,CAWSEISYEQYF,TGTGCCTGGAGCGAGATTTCCTACGAGCAGTACTTC
TRBV5-6,NA,TRBJ2-5,NA,CASSLEEGSEETQYF,TGTGCCAGCAGCTTGGAAGAGGGGTCGGAAGAGACCCAGTACTTC
TRBV19,NA,TRBJ2-5,NA,CASSIDLSGRSPETQYF,TGTGCCAGTAGTATAGATCTATCGGGCAGGTCCCCAGAGACCCAGTACTTC
TRBV5-6,NA,TRBJ2-7,NA,CASSLVARVYEQYF,TGTGCCAGCAGCTTGGTGGCCAGAGTCTACGAGCAGTACTTC
TRBV5-1,NA,TRBJ2-2,NA,CASSRTINTGELFF,TGCGCCAGCAGCCGCACGATCAACACCGGGGAGCTGTTTTTT
TRBV4-1,NA,TRBJ1-1,TRBD1,CASSLWPPTGVGTEAFF,TGCGCCAGCAGCCTCTGGCCCCCGACAGGGGTCGGCACTGAAGCTTTCTTT
TRBV5-1,NA,TRBJ2-5,NA,CANATHRVRKETQYF,TGCGCCAACGCCACCCACAGGGTTCGAAAAGAGACCCAGTACTTC
TRBV5-5,once,TRBJ2-3,TRBD1,CASSRDRGQDTQYF,TGTGCCAGCAGCCGGGACAGGGGTCAGGATACGCAGTATTTT
TRBV27,NA,TRBJ2-3,NA,CASSLSSHTDTQYF,TGTGCCAGCAGTTTATCGTCCCACACAGATACGCAGTATTTT
TRBV29-1,NA,TRBJ1-3,TRBD1,CSFQGELSGNTIYF,TGCAGCTTTCAGGGGGAATTGTCTGGAAACACCATATATTTT
TRBV5-5,once,TRBJ2-3,NA,CASSWMTDTQYF,TGTGCCAGCAGTTGGATGACAGATACGCAGTATTTT
TRBV19,few,TRBJ1-2,NA,CASSIELEGYTF,TGTGCCAGTAGTATTGAGTTGGAGGGCTACACCTTC
TRBV10-1,NA,TRBJ1-6,NA,CASSERGGFLNSPLHF,TGCGCCAGCAGTGAGAGAGGGGGGTTCCTTAATTCACCCCTCCACTTT
TRBV10-1,once,TRBJ2-3,TRBD1,CASSIGQGARDTQYF,TGCGCCAGCAGCATCGGACAGGGGGCAAGGGATACGCAGTATTTT
TRBV2,NA,TRBJ2-1,NA,CASSDRDLYNEQFF,TGTGCCAGCAGTGATAGGGACCTATACAATGAGCAGTTCTTC
TRBV19,NA,TRBJ1-4,NA,CASSRDTGFGEKLFF,TGTGCCAGTAGTAGGGACACAGGGTTCGGTGAAAAACTGTTTTTT
TRBV7-8,NA,TRBJ2-7,NA,CASSFGSSYEQYF,TGTGCCAGCAGCTTCGGTTCCTCCTACGAGCAGTACTTC
TRBV5-1,NA,TRBJ1-1,TRBD1,CASSLGALGQTPNTEAFF,TGCGCCAGCAGCTTGGGGGCTTTGGGACAGACACCGAACACTGAAGCTTTCTTT
TRBV25-1,NA,TRBJ2-5,TRBD1,CASSRGTGGETQYF,TGTGCCAGCAGTCGCGGGACAGGAGGAGAGACCCAGTACTTC
TRBV2,NA,TRBJ1-5,TRBD1,CASSASWTGEKHF,TGTGCCAGCAGTGCGTCATGGACAGGGGAAAAACATTTT
TRBV4-3,NA,TRBJ1-2,NA,CASSQAETAAIYGYTF,TGCGCCAGCAGCCAAGCCGAAACGGCCGCTATCTATGGCTACACCTTC
TRBV10-3,NA,TRBJ2-7,NA,CAISTENPSYEQYF,TGTGCCATCAGCACGGAGAACCCTTCCTACGAGCAGTACTTC
TRBV29-1,NA,TRBJ2-7,TRBD1,CSARDSSYEQYF,TGCAGCGCCCGGGACAGCTCCTACGAGCAGTACTTC
TRBV7-6,NA,TRBJ1-2,TRBD1,CASSLEPRDSYGYTF,TGTGCCAGCAGCTTAGAACCTCGGGACAGCTATGGCTACACCTTC
TRBV6-5,NA,TRBJ2-7,TRBD1,CASRFRQGELYEQYF,TGTGCCAGCAGGTTCCGACAGGGGGAACTCTACGAGCAGTACTTC
TRBV11-2,NA,TRBJ1-2,NA,CASSLDRMINYGYTF,TGTGCCAGCAGCTTAGATCGCATGATTAACTATGGCTACACCTTC
TRBV30,NA,TRBJ2-1,NA,CAWSTGNNEQFF,TGTGCCTGGAGCACAGGGAACAATGAGCAGTTCTTC
TRBV9,NA,TRBJ2-7,NA,CASSVGGSYEQYF,TGTGCCAGCAGCGTAGGAGGCTCCTACGAGCAGTACTTC
TRBV5-1,NA,TRBJ2-7,NA,CASSLGEGDDEQYF,TGCGCCAGCAGCTTGGGGGAAGGGGACGACGAGCAGTACTTC
TRBV7-9,NA,TRBJ1-4,NA,CASSLQVATNEKLFF,TGTGCCAGCAGCTTACAAGTTGCAACTAATGAAAAACTGTTTTTT
TRBV4-3,NA,TRBJ1-3,NA,CASSPGMASGNTIYF,TGCGCCAGCAGCCCTGGTATGGCCTCTGGAAACACCATATATTTT
TRBV27,NA,TRBJ1-2,NA,CASSLEGTATYGYTF,TGTGCCAGCAGCCTCGAGGGAACTGCCACCTATGGCTACACCTTC
TRBV29-1,NA,TRBJ2-1,TRBD2,CSDIGLAAYNEQFF,TGCAGCGATATAGGACTAGCGGCGTACAATGAGCAGTTCTTC
TRBV6-1,NA,TRBJ2-3,NA,CASSEARVRTDTQYF,TGTGCCAGCAGTGAGGCTAGAGTACGCACAGATACGCAGTATTTT
TRBV7-2,NA,TRBJ2-2,TRBD1,CASSLWARRGQGVAGELFF,TGTGCCAGCAGCTTATGGGCCCGAAGGGGACAGGGAGTAGCCGGGGAGCTGTTTTTT
TRBV25-1,NA,TRBJ1-1,NA,CASIDGSGGAFF,TGTGCCAGCATAGACGGATCCGGGGGAGCTTTCTTT
TRBV6-1,NA,TRBJ2-3,TRBD2,CASSEAGSGAGDDTQYF,TGTGCCAGCAGTGAAGCCGGTAGCGGGGCTGGGGATGATACGCAGTATTTT
TRBV30,NA,TRBJ1-5,NA,CAWAENYSNQPQHF,TGTGCCTGGGCCGAAAACTATAGCAATCAGCCCCAGCATTTT
TRBV6-1,NA,TRBJ2-5,TRBD2,CASSELLAVYGETQYF,TGTGCCAGCAGTGAATTACTAGCGGTTTATGGGGAGACCCAGTACTTC
TRBV19,NA,TRBJ2-1,NA,CASTTTSRASSYNEQFF,TGTGCCAGTACAACCACCTCTCGGGCGAGTTCCTACAATGAGCAGTTCTTC
TRBV4-3,NA,TRBJ1-1,NA,CASSQDGGGYTEAFF,TGCGCCAGCAGCCAAGATGGGGGGGGGTACACTGAAGCTTTCTTT
TRBV7-2,NA,TRBJ2-7,NA,CASSPGHPEQYF,TGTGCCAGCAGCCCCGGACATCCCGAGCAGTACTTC
TRBV6-5,NA,TRBJ1-1,NA,CASRGGPGTEAFF,TGTGCCAGCAGGGGGGGGCCGGGTACTGAAGCTTTCTTT
TRBV11-2,NA,TRBJ2-4,NA,CASSLTSIQYF,TGTGCCAGCAGCTTAACGAGCATTCAGTACTTC
TRBV5-1,NA,TRBJ1-2,TRBD1,CASSLGQGADGYTF,TGCGCCAGCAGCTTGGGACAGGGGGCTGATGGCTACACCTTC
TRBV5-1,NA,TRBJ1-6,TRBD1,CASSLQGQGSEPLHF,TGCGCCAGCAGCTTGCAGGGACAGGGTTCGGAACCCCTCCACTTT